This TCR beta chain was sequenced during a study of blood T cell repertoires in COVID-19. The overall study: Nucleic acid was either cDNA or gDNA, and it came from T cells, B-cell-depleted T cells, or PBMCs.

CDR3 size: 16 residues. The germline CDR1 and CDR2 sequences are SGHTA and FQGTGA. With 3 bases removed from V and 2 bases from J, the gap between germline ends came to 16 bases. Authors' analysis steps: Amplification from reference gene primers served as the basis for estimated nucleated cell counts. Measured with immunoSEQ multiplex PCR; TCRdb has only the in-frame clones, and not every one. V and J calls and clone size follow that table, whereas D and trimming were derived from the DNA. The sample lists about 110,000 clones, approximately 89% occurring once. The sequenced sample consisted of peripheral blood. The receptor comes from a man between 35 and 55 years old with acute or convalescent COVID-19. The chain joins TRBV7-3 to TRBJ2-5, with a tentative D call TRBD1 (6 bases). The CDR3 loop reads CASSLWQGPTQETQYF. The CDR3 DNA reads TGTGCCAGCAGCTTGTGGCAGGGGCCTACACAAGAGACCCAGTACTTC.